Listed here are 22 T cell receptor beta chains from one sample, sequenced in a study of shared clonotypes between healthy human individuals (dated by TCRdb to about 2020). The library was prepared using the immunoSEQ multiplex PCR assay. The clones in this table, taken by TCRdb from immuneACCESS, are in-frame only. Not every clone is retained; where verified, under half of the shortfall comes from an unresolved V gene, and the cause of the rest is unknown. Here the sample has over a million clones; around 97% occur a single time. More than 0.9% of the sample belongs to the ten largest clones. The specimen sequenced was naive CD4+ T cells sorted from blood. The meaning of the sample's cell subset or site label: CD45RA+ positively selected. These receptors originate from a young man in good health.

The CDR3, as DNA: TGTGCCAGCAGTGAAGGGCTGATGGGGAACTACAATGAGCAGTTCTTC. This codes for CASSEGLMGNYNEQFF. The chain employs TRBV6-1 and TRBJ2-1, with D uncertain. Germline V CDR1 and CDR2: MNHNS, SASEGT. The CDR3 is 16 amino acids. The V end lost 1 base, the J end lost 3 bases, and 13 bases lay between the germline ends.

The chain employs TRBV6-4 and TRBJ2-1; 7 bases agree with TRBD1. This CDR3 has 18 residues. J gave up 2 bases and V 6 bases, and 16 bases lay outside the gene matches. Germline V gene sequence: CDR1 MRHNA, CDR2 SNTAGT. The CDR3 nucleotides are TGTGCCAGCAGACAACCCCCCAACAGGGGTTTAACCTACAATGAGCAGTTCTTC. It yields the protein CASRQPPNRGLTYNEQFF.

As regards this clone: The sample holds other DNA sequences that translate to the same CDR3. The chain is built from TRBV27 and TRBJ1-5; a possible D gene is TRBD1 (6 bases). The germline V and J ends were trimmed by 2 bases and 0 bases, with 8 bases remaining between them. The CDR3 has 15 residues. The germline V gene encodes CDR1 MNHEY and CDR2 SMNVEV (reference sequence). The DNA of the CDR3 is TGTGCCAGCAGTTTAACAGGGAATAGCAATCAGCCCCAGCATTTT. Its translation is CASSLTGNSNQPQHF.

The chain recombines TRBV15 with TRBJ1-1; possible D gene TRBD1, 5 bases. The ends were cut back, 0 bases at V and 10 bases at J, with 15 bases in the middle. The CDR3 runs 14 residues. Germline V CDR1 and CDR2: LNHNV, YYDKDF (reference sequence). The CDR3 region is CATSRDQVGGVAFF. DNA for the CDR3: TGTGCCACCAGCAGAGATCAGGTGGGGGGTGTAGCTTTCTTT. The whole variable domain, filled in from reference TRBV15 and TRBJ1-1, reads DAMVIQNPRYQVTQFGKPVTLSCSQTLNHNVMYWYQQKSSQAPKLLFHYYDKDFNNEADTPDNFQSRRPNTSFCFLDIRSPGLGDTAMYLCATSRDQVGGVAFFGQGTRLTVV.

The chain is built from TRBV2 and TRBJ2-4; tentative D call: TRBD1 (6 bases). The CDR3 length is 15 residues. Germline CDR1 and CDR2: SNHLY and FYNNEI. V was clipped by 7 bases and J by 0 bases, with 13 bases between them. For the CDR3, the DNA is TGTGCCAGCATGGAGGACAGACTAGCCAAAAACATTCAGTACTTC. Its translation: CASMEDRLAKNIQYF.

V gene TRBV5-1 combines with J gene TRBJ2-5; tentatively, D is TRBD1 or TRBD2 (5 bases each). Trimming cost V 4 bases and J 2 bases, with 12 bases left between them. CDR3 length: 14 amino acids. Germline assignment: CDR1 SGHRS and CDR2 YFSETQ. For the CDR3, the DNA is TGCGCCAGCAGCCGACAGAGCGGACAAGAGACCCAGTACTTC. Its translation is CASSRQSGQETQYF.

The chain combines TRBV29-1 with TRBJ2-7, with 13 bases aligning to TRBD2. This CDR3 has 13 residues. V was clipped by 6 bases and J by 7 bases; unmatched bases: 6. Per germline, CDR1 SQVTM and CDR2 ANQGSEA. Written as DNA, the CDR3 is TGCAGCGTCGGACTAGCGGGAGTGTGGGAGCAGTACTTC. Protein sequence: CSVGLAGVWEQYF.

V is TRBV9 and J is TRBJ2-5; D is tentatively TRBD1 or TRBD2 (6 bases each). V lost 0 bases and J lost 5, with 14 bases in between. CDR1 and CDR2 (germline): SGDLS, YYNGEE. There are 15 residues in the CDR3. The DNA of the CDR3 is TGTGCCAGCAGCGTAGATGTCAGGGGAGGCGAGACCCAGTACTTC. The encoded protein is CASSVDVRGGETQYF. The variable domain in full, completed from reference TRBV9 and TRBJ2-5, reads DSGVTQTPKHLITATGQRVTLRCSPRSGDLSVYWYQQSLDQGLQFLIQYYNGEERAKGNILERFSAQQFPDLHSELNLSSLELGDSALYFCASSVDVRGGETQYFGPGTRLLVL.

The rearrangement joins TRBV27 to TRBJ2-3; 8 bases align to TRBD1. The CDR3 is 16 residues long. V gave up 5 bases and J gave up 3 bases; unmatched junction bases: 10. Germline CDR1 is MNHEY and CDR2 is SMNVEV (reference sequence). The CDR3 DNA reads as TGTGCCAGCAGTACCGGGACAGGAGGGGTAACAGATACGCAGTATTTT. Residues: CASSTGTGGVTDTQYF.

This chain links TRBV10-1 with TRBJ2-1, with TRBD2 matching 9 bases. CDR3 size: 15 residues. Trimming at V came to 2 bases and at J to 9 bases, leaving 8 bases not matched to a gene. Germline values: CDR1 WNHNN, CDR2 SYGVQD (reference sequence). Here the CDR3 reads CASSETRSGRAEQFF. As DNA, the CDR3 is TGCGCCAGCAGTGAGACCCGTAGCGGGAGAGCTGAGCAGTTCTTC.

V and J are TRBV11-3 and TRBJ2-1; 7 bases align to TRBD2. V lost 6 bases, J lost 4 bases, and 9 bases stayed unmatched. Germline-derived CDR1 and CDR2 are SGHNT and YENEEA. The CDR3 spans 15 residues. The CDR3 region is CASSLSSGVYNEQFF. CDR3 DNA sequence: TGTGCCAGCAGTCTCTCTAGCGGAGTATACAATGAGCAGTTCTTC.

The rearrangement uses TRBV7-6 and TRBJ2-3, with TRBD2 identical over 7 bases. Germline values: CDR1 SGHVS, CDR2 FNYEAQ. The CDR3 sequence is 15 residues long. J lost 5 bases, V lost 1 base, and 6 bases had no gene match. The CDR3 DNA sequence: TGTGCCAGCAGCTTAGGTATCGGGAGGAAAGATACGCAGTATTTT. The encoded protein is CASSLGIGRKDTQYF.

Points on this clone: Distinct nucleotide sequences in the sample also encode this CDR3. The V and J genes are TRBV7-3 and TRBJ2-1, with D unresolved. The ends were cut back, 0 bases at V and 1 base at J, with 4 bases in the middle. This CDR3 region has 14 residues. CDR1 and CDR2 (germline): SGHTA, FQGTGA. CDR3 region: CASSLTGSYNEQFF. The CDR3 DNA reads TGTGCCAGCAGCTTAACGGGTTCCTACAATGAGCAGTTCTTC.

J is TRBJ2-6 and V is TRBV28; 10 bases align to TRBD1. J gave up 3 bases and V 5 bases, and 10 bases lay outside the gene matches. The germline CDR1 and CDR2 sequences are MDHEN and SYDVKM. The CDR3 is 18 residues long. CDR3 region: CASSLPGQGSFGANVLTF. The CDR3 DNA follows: TGTGCCAGCAGTCTCCCGGGACAGGGGTCATTTGGGGCCAACGTCCTGACTTTC.

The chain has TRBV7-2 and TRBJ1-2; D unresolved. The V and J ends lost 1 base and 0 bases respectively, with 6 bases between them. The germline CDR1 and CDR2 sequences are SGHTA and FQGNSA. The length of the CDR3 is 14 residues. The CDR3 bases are TGTGCCAGCAGCTTAGACATTTCTAACTATGGCTACACCTTC. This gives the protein CASSLDISNYGYTF. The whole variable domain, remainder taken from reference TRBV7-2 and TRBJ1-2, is GAGVSQSPSNKVTEKGKDVELRCDPISGHTALYWYRQSLGQGLEFLIYFQGNSAPDKSGLPSDRFSAERTGGSVSTLTIQRTQQEDSAVYLCASSLDISNYGYTFGSGTRLTVV.

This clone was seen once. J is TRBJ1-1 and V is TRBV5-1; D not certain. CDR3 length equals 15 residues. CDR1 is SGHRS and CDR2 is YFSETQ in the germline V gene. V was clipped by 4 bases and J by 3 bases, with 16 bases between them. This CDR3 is CASSPLASRDTEAFF. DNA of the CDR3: TGCGCCAGCAGCCCCCTAGCCAGTCGGGACACTGAAGCTTTCTTT.

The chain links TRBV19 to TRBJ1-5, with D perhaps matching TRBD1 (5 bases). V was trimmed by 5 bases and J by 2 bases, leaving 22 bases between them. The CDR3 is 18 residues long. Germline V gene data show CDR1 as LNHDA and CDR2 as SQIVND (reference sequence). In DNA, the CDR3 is TGTGCCAGTAGTGAGACGGGCAGGGTCGCCTCGGGCAATCAGCCCCAGCATTTT. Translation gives CASSETGRVASGNQPQHF.

The CDR3 loop is CASSRLGQGNTGELFF. CDR3 nucleotides: TGTGCCAGCAGCCGACTGGGACAGGGGAACACCGGGGAGCTGTTTTTT. The chain combines TRBV7-3 with TRBJ2-2; 9 positions match TRBD1. The CDR3 loop spans 16 amino acids. J gave up 1 base and V 5 bases, and 5 bases lay outside the gene matches. The germline gives CDR1 SGHTA, CDR2 FQGTGA.

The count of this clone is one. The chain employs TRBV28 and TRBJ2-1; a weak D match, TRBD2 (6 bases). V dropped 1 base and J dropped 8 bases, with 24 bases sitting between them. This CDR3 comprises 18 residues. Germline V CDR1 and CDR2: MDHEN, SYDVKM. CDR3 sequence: CASSLFDAGSPTDDEQFF. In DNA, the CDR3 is TGTGCCAGCAGTTTATTCGACGCGGGATCTCCGACTGACGATGAGCAGTTCTTC. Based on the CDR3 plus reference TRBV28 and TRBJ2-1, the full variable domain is DVKVTQSSRYLVKRTGEKVFLECVQDMDHENMFWYRQDPGLGLRLIYFSYDVKMKEKGDIPEGYSVSREKKERFSLILESASTNQTSMYLCASSLFDAGSPTDDEQFFGPGTRLTVL.

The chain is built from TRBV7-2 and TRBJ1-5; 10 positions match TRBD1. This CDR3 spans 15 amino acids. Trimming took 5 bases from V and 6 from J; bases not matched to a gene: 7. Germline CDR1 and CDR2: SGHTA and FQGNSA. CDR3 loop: CASSPRQGATQPQHF. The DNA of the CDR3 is TGTGCCAGCAGCCCTAGACAGGGGGCGACTCAGCCCCAGCATTTT.

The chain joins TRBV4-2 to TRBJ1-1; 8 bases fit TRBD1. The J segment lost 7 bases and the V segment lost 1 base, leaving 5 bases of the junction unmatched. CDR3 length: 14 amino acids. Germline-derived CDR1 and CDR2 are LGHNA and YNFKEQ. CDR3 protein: CASSQVGQAREAFF. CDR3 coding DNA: TGTGCCAGCAGCCAAGTGGGACAGGCCCGTGAAGCTTTCTTT.

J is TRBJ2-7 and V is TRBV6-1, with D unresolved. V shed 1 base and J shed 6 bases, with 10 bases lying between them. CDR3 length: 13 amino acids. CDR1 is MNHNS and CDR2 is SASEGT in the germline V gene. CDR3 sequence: CASSEVSEAEQYF. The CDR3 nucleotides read TGTGCCAGCAGTGAAGTTTCCGAAGCCGAGCAGTACTTC.